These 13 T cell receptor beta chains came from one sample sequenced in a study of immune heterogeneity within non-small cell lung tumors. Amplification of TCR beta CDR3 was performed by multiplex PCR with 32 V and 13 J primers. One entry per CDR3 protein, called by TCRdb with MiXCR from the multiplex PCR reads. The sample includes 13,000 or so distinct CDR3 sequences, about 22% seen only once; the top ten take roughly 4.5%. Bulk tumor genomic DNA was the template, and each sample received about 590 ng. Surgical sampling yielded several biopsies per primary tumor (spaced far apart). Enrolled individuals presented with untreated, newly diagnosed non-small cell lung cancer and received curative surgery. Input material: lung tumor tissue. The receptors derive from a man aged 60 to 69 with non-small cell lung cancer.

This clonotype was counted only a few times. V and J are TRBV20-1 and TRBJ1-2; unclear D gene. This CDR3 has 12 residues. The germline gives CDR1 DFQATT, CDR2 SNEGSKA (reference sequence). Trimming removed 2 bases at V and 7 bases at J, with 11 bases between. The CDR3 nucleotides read TGCAGTGCTAGACAGGAGTCGGGTGGCTACACCTTC. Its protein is CSARQESGGYTF.

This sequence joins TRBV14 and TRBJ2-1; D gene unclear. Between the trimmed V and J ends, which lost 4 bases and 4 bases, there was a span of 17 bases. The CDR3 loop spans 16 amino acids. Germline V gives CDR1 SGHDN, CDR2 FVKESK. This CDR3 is CASSPLGSWFYNEQFF. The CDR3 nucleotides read TGTGCCAGCAGCCCCCTGGGAAGCTGGTTTTACAATGAGCAGTTCTTC.

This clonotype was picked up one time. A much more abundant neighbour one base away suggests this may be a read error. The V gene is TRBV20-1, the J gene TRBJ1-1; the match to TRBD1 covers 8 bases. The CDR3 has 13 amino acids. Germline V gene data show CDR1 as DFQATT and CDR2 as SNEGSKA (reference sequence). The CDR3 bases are TGCAGTGTCAGGGGACAGGCGGGCACTGGAGCTTTCTTT. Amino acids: CSVRGQAGTGAFF.

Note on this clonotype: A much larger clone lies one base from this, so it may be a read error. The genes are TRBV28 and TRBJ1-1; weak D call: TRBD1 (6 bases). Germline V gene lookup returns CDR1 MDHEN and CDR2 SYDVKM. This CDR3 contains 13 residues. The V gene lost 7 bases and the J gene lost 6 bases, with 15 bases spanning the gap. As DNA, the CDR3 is TGTGCCAGCAACGGGGGCGCTTGGTCTGAAGCTTTCTTT. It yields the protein CASNGGAWSEAFF.

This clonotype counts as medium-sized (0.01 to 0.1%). As DNA, the CDR3 is TGTGCCAGCAGTTTAGGCGGGAGGTCCCACAATGAGCAGTTCTTC. It translates to CASSLGGRSHNEQFF. This rearrangement joins TRBV28 to TRBJ2-1, with 8 bases identical to TRBD2. The CDR3 covers 15 residues. Germline CDR1 and CDR2: MDHEN and SYDVKM. With 2 bases clipped from V and 5 bases from J, the junction kept 5 bases outside the gene matches.

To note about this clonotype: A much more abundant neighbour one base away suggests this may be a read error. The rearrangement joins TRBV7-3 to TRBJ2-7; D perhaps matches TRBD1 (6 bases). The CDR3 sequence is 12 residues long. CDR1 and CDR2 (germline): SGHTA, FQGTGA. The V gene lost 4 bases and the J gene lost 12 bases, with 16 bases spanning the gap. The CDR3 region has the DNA TGTGCCAGCAGCTCAGGGGTTACCGGGCGGTACTTC. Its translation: CASSSGVTGRYF.

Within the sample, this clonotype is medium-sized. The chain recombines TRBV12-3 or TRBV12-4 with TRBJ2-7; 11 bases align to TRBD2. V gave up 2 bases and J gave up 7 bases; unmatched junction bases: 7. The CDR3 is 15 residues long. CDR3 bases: TGTGCCAGCAGTTTAACTAGCGGGAGTGAGGAAGAGCAGTACTTC. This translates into CASSLTSGSEEEQYF.

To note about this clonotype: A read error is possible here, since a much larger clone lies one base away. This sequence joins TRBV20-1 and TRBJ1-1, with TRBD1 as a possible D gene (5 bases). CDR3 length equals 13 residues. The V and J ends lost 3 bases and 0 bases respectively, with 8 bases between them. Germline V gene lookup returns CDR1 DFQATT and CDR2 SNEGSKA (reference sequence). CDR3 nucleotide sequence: TGCAGTGCTAGTCGGGGGATGAACACTGAAGCTTTCTTT. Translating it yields CSASRGMNTEAFF.

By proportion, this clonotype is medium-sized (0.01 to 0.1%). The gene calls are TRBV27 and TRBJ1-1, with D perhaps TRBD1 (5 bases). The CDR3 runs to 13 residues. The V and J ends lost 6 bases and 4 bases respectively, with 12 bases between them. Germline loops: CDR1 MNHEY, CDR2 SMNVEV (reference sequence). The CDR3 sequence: CASSQGRATEAFF. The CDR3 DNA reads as TGTGCCAGCAGCCAGGGCAGGGCCACTGAAGCTTTCTTT.

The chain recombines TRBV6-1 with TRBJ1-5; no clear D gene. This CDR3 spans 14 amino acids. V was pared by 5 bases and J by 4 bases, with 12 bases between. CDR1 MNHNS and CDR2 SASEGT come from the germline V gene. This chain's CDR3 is CASSTSFGNQPQHF. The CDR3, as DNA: TGTGCCAGCAGTACATCCTTTGGGAATCAGCCCCAGCATTTT.

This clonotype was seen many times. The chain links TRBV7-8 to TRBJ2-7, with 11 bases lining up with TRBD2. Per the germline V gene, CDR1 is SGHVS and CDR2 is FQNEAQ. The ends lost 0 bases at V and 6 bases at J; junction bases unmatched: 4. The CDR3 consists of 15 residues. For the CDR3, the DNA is TGTGCCAGCAGCTTAGCTAGCGGGAGGGCATTCGAGCAGTACTTC. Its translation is CASSLASGRAFEQYF. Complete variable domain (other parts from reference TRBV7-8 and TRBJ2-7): GAGVSQSPRYKVAKRGQDVALRCDPISGHVSLFWYQQALGQGPEFLTYFQNEAQLDKSGLPSDRFFAERPEGSVSTLKIQRTQQEDSAVYLCASSLASGRAFEQYFGPGTRLTVT.

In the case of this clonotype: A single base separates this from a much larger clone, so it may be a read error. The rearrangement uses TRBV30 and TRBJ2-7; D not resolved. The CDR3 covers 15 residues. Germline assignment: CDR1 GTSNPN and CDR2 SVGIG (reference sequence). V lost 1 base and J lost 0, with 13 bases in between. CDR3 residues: CAWSAAVGLSYEQYF. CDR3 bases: TGTGCCTGGAGTGCGGCTGTCGGGCTCTCCTACGAGCAGTACTTC.

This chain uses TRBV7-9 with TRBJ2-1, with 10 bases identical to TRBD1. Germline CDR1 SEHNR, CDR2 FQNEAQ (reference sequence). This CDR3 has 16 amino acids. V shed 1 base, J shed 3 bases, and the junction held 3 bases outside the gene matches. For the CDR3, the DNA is TGTGCCAGCAGCTTAGGGACAGGGGGTTTCTACAATGAGCAGTTCTTC. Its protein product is CASSLGTGGFYNEQFF.